This T cell receptor beta chain was captured in a study of T cell responses to AZD1222 COVID-19 vaccine. Findings of the study overall: The donor cohort was predominantly white British with a female majority, and clonal diversity may have been underestimated. After the peak T cell response, and only then, were repertoires sampled. Spike was spanned by vaccine-associated CD4 TCRs, with dominance at 160-218 and 743-854. Unmutated variant regions are reportedly targeted by nearly half of spike-specific TCRs.

The CDR3 runs 15 residues. Trimming took 4 bases from V and 0 from J, leaving 11 bases between them. Germline V gives CDR1 SEHNR, CDR2 FQNEAQ (reference sequence). In regard to this clone: Its antigen is as yet unknown.

The data were produced by immunoSEQ multiplex PCR, yet TCRdb's version contains in-frame clones alone and is incomplete. This sample has more than 150,000 clones, with 85% to 90% found just once. This sequence originates from an adult in good health. The starting material was peripheral blood, obtained on day 0 of AZD1222 vaccination. The V and J genes are TRBV7-9 and TRBJ2-3; a possible D gene is TRBD1 (6 bases). The CDR3 nucleotides read TGTGCCAGCAGCTCCCCGGGACAAAGCACAGATACGCAGTATTTT. It is translated as CASSSPGQSTDTQYF. Full variable domain (outside the CDR3, taken from reference TRBV7-9 and TRBJ2-3): DTGVSQNPRHKITKRGQNVTFRCDPISEHNRLYWYRQTLGQGPEFLTYFQNEAQLEKSRLLSDRFSAERPKGSFSTLEIQRTEQGDSAMYLCASSSPGQSTDTQYFGPGTRLTVL.